Listed here are 6 T cell receptor beta chains from one sample, sequenced in a study of regulatory dendritic cells for organ transplantation. TCRdb's copy holds only in-frame clones and misses some; the assay was immunoSEQ multiplex PCR. The profile shows roughly 35,000 clones, about 89% of them singletons. Material for sequencing was naive CD4+ T cells from blood. Subset indicated: CD45RA+ naive T cells. Source of these receptors: a human donor in good health.

V usage is TRBV19 and J usage is TRBJ2-7; TRBD2 matches at 10 bases. The V gene's germline CDR1 is LNHDA and CDR2 SQIVND (reference sequence). The CDR3 runs to 14 residues. The V and J ends lost 6 bases and 6 bases, in that order; junction bases with no gene match: 8. The DNA of the CDR3 is TGTGCCAGTAGCGGGGGGACTAGCGTTAGCGAGCAGTACTTC. Residues: CASSGGTSVSEQYF.

This clone was picked up one time. V and J are TRBV2 and TRBJ2-3; the D is unclear. V shed 1 base and J shed 3 bases, with 14 bases lying between them. The CDR3 totals 16 residues. Germline V gene lookup returns CDR1 SNHLY and CDR2 FYNNEI. The CDR3 here is CASSEGSLGGTDTQYF. CDR3 nucleotide sequence: TGTGCCAGCAGTGAAGGATCGCTAGGTGGAACAGATACGCAGTATTTT. Full variable domain (outside the CDR3, taken from reference TRBV2 and TRBJ2-3): EPEVTQTPSHQVTQMGQEVILRCVPISNHLYFYWYRQILGQKVEFLVSFYNNEISEKSEIFDDQFSVERPDGSNFTLKIRSTKLEDSAMYFCASSEGSLGGTDTQYFGPGTRLTVL.

The genes are TRBV6-5 and TRBJ2-7; no firm D call. Germline V gene sequence: CDR1 MNHEY, CDR2 SVGAGI. V gave up 0 bases and J gave up 2 bases, with 14 bases separating them. There are 16 residues in the CDR3. The CDR3 nucleotides read TGTGCCAGCAGTTACTCGTATATCGCCAGCCCCTACGAGCAGTACTTC. Translated, it gives CASSYSYIASPYEQYF.

The chain links TRBV28 to TRBJ1-2, with D perhaps TRBD1 (6 bases). The CDR3 totals 14 residues. Germline lookup yields CDR1 MDHEN and CDR2 SYDVKM. V dropped 6 bases and J dropped 0 bases, with 11 bases sitting between them. The CDR3 loop is CASRRTVANYGYTF. CDR3 coding DNA: TGTGCCAGCAGACGGACAGTAGCTAACTATGGCTACACCTTC.

This clone was observed a few times. The gene calls are TRBV19 and TRBJ2-7; D gene ambiguous. Germline CDR1 is LNHDA and CDR2 is SQIVND (reference sequence). The CDR3 runs 14 residues. V lost 0 bases and J lost 1, with 7 bases in between. DNA of the CDR3: TGTGCCAGTAGTATAGATTTCCGTTCCTACGAGCAGTACTTC. It encodes CASSIDFRSYEQYF.

The chain has TRBV5-1 and TRBJ1-5; D gene uncertain. The CDR3 loop spans 15 amino acids. Trimming took off 0 bases at V and 2 bases at J, with 9 bases between the two ends. Per germline, CDR1 SGHRS and CDR2 YFSETQ. CDR3: CASSLGAIGNQPQHF. The CDR3 DNA sequence: TGCGCCAGCAGCTTGGGGGCTATCGGCAATCAGCCCCAGCATTTT.